The source of this T cell receptor beta chain is a study of T cells expressing NK-cell markers. Study overall: Sorted T-cell subsets CD3+CD56+NKG2C+, CD3+CD56+NKG2C- and CD3+CD56-NKG2C+ were TCR beta-sequenced. General study findings and limits: The study left the HCMV specificity of expanded NKG2C+ T cell clones unresolved. In roughly six donors, dominant NKG2C+ clonotypes were roughly 1.0-8% of CD8+ T cells.

Production of TCR beta cDNA relied on 5'RACE template switching with UMIs. One entry per CDR3 protein, without DNA, is what TCRdb gives after re-calling the 5' RACE reads. This repertoire includes about 160,000 distinct CDR3 sequences. Turning to this clonotype: As yet, its antigen is unknown.

Sequenced input: blood T cells: a sorted CD56 or NKG2C T cell subset, CD4+ or CD8+ T cells, or bulk PBMC T cells (not recorded which). The receptor's source is a woman between 18 and 75 years old in good health.

CDR3 loop: CAGTRGIFSYNSPLHF. The chain is built from TRBV2 and TRBJ1-6; there is no DNA to check the TCRdb D call of TRBD1. Per the germline V gene, CDR1 is SNHLY and CDR2 is FYNNEI. The CDR3 sequence is 16 residues long.